The source of this T cell receptor (beta chain) is a study of CXCR3-negative and CXCR3-positive naive CD8 T cells. Study-wide points: CXCR3-negative naive cells had less hydrophobic TRB CDR3s than did CXCR3-positive naive cells.

UMI-labeled 5' RACE yielded the TRB cDNA libraries. With the 5' RACE reads reprocessed, TCRdb shows one record per CDR3 protein and no DNA. In all, the sample yields tens of thousands of distinct CDR3 sequences. Concerning this clonotype itself: The target antigen is unknown.

Per germline, CDR1 MDHEN and CDR2 SYDVKM. The length of the CDR3 is 14 residues. This clonotype was obtained from a human donor in good health. Some clones in this sample may be carry-over from other donors' samples. The V gene is TRBV28, the J gene TRBJ2-5. The sequencing input was naive CXCR3+ CD8+ T cells from blood. Subset denoted: CD45RO-CCR7+CD27+CD95- naive CD8+ T cells expressing CXCR3 (TNR3+). CDR3 sequence reads: CASSLSGFQETQYF.